This T cell receptor (beta chain) was documented in a study of identical twins. Findings and caveats of the study: Weaker excess twin sharing was observed in beta out-of-frame sequences. Not following the same donors, the study drew its conclusions from cross-sectional statistical analysis.

The J segment lost 5 bases and the V segment lost 3 bases, leaving 4 bases of the junction unmatched. Germline V gene sequence: CDR1 SEHNR, CDR2 FQNEAQ (reference sequence). The CDR3 is 15 residues long. Template switching introduced a universal primer site, and the cDNA bore unique molecular identifiers. MiXCR, applied by TCRdb to the 5' RACE reads, yields one record per CDR3 protein. The data hold 500,000 or so distinct CDR3 sequences, with 22% observed a single time. For this clonotype: Its antigen is not known.

The same data also contributed to another study, on T cells expressing NK-cell markers. That report notes: Investigators obtained TCR beta repertoires from sorted CD3+CD56+NKG2C+, CD3+CD56+NKG2C- and CD3+CD56-NKG2C+ T cells.

Source material: CD4+ T cells sorted from blood. The clonotype comes from a woman under 30 in good health. The chain carries TRBV7-9 and TRBJ2-5; 12 bases are a match to TRBD1. The CDR3 DNA sequence: TGTGCCAGCAGCTTGGGGGACAGGGGGCTGGAGACCCAGTACTTC. The encoded protein is CASSLGDRGLETQYF.